This TCR beta chain was sequenced in a study of sequential checkpoint blockade in melanoma. Study-wide context: Both treatment sequences were followed by maintenance nivolumab. General study points: PD-L1 staining and CD8+ counts, not mutational load, tracked tumor T-cell clonality. In arm A, pretreatment tumor clonality was associated with response.

Sequencing used immunoSEQ multiplex PCR; TCRdb keeps in-frame clones, though not all of them. The table includes 1,500 to 2,000 clones, roughly a fifth detected once. J was trimmed by 6 bases and V by 6 bases; bases with no gene match: 10. Germline assignment: CDR1 MNHGY and CDR2 SAAAGT. This CDR3 spans 15 amino acids. By share, this clone counts as medium-sized. The target antigen is unknown. As to treatment: randomized to nivolumab then ipilimumab (arm A) or the reverse (arm B). None of the patients previously received DNA-damaging chemotherapy. The sequencing here drew on tumor tissue (inferred from file names), taken from a patient given nivolumab and ipilimumab in sequence. This sequence joins TRBV6-8 and TRBJ2-1; 8 positions agree with TRBD2. This TCR derives from a human donor with melanoma. CDR3 nucleotide sequence: TGTGCCAGCAGGCCGGGACTAGGGGATGGCAATGAGCAGTTCTTC. The encoded protein is CASRPGLGDGNEQFF.